This is a list of T cell receptor beta chains from one sample in a study of blood T cells in healthy people across ages. Each CDR3 protein gets one entry after TCRdb re-called the 5' RACE reads with MiXCR. The table includes hundreds of thousands of distinct CDR3 sequences, 56% detected once. Sequencing input: blood. Source of these receptors: a middle-aged man in good health. Each CDR3 is given without its conserved first and last residue.

v_call,cdr3_aa
TRBV6-5,ASSYSNGGSEQY
TRBV3-1,ASSSLLGTRFPGEQF
TRBV28,AKKGLVRDNEQF
TRBV13,ASSLVIGQGDNEQF
TRBV28,ASSLLLLGQGGPPIQY
TRBV5-1,ASSFDGQPSTDTQY
TRBV29-1,SVDGGRYYEQY
TRBV11-3,ASSRRTMKETQY
TRBV28,ASSLGQASGANVLT
TRBV6-1,ASSEAGGRGRENIQY
TRBV20-1,SARLGTSIVEQY
TRBV6-6,ASSQGDRIGYT
TRBV20-1,SARGAGQIYNEQF
TRBV29-1,STRISLSNEQY
TRBV27,ASSYSLGNRETQY
TRBV29-1,SVERDRGRSDTQY
TRBV29-1,STNSADTQY
TRBV7-2,ASRAGGLYNEQF
TRBV20-1,SARDEQGAGYEQY
TRBV12-3/TRBV12-4,ASSPPPAGVNEQF
TRBV5-1,ASSSGTATTYNEQF
TRBV29-1,SAWTGNTDTQY
TRBV27,ASSLGAAVDEAF
TRBV11-2,ASSLDGGTGLYEQY
TRBV7-9,ASSHLNYGYT
TRBV6-2/TRBV6-3,ASTAPGHSTDTQY
TRBV27,ASSPPPGGGLGYGYT
TRBV6-5,ASSLGGGGAQY
TRBV3-1,ASSQSTSSTDTQY
TRBV12-3/TRBV12-4,ASSRTDSYGYT
TRBV27,ASSFSGQGWYEQY
TRBV7-2,ASSLGFNSYEQY
TRBV20-1,SASTGDSNQPQH
TRBV5-1,ASSLVQSGSYEQY
TRBV6-5,ASRPRTVTTNEKLF
TRBV20-1,SARDDLGPPDTEAF
TRBV9,ASSVLGQGNSPLH
TRBV27,ASSQGQGWEQY
TRBV7-2,ASSPEGTSGGQETQY